This T cell receptor beta chain comes out of a study of T cells after posttransplantation cyclophosphamide. Study-level findings and limits: Recipient CMV seropositivity and CMV reactivation strongly tracked TRB clonality. Tissue-infiltrating T cells from skin or gut overlapped little with blood T cells. Later blood repertoires were often dominated by clones from the donor CD8+ memory compartment.

Here immunoSEQ multiplex PCR was the method, and the copy in TCRdb shows in-frame clones only, minus some. The table records tens of thousands of clones, roughly 97% of them present only once. In the case of this clone: The antigen is not known.

This CDR3 has 15 residues. Germline-derived CDR1 and CDR2 are MNHEY and SVGAGI. J lost 2 bases, V lost 4 bases, and 1 base had no gene match. The naive gate required viable CD3+CD4+ or CD3+CD8+ cells with CCR7+CD45RA+CD45RO-CD95-CD27+CD28+ phenotype. Sequences were obtained from naive CD4+ T cells sorted from PBMCs. The chain combines TRBV6-5 with TRBJ2-1; 11 bases agree with TRBD1. This TCR came from a man in his fifties in good health, CMV-negative, and a related stem cell transplant donor. The CDR3 DNA sequence: TGTGCCAGCAGTTGGGGACAGGGGGCCTACAATGAGCAGTTCTTC. It translates to CASSWGQGAYNEQFF.